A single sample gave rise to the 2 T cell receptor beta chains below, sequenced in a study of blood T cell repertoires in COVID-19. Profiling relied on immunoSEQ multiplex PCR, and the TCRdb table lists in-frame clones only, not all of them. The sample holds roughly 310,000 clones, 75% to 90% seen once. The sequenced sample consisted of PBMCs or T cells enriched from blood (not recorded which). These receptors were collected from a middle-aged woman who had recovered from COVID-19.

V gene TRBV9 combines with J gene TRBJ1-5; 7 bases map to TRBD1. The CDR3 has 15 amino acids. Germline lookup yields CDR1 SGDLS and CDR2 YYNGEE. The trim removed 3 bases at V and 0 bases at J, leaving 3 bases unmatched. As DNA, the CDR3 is TGTGCCAGCAGCGAACAGGGGAGTAGCAATCAGCCCCAGCATTTT. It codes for CASSEQGSSNQPQHF.

CDR3 DNA: TGTGCCAGCAGCGTAGCCCCACGGGGACTACAAGAGACCCAGTACTTC. Translated: CASSVAPRGLQETQYF. The chain has TRBV9 and TRBJ2-5; 7 bases are a match to TRBD2. V gave up 0 bases and J gave up 2 bases; unmatched junction bases: 7. The germline V gene has CDR1 SGDLS and CDR2 YYNGEE. The CDR3 is 16 amino acids.